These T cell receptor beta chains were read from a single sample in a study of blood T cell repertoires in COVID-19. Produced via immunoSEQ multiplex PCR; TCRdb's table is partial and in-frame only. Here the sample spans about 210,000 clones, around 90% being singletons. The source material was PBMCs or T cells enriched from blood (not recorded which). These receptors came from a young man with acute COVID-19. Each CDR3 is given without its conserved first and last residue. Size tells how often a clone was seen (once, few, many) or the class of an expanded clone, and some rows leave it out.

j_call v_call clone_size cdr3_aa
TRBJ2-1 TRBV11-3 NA ASSSSSAGGAWDEQF
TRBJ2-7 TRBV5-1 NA ASSWGQLPGEQY
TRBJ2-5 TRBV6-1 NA ASSELEGIAGVDETQY
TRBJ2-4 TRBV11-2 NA ASSQGQGRNIQY
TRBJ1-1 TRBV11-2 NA ASSQFGGTNTEAF
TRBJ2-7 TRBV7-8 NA ASSLRLAGVRSYEQY
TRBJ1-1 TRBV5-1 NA ASSVDSRNTEAF
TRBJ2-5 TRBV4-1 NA ASSQGKLLAGGQETQY
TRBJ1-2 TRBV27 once ASSSPLTGGLHGYT
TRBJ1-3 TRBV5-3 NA ARSHPRGPTGNTIY
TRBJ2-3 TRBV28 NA ASSFPDRGSGDTDTQY
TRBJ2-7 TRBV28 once ASSLFGGTKGGQY
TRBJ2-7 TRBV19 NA ASSIATSGPYEQY
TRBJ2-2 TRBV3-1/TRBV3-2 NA ASSQIGGGKANTGELF
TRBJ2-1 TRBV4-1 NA ASSPQAPHYNEQF
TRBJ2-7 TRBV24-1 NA ATSEGGDREYEQY
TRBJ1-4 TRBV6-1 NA ASSEYSEKLF
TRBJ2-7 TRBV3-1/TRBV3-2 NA ASGSGRLYEQY
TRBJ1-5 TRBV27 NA ASSPKTGFDQPQH
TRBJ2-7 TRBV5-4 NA ASSLGLADYEQY
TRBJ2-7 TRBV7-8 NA ASSSTTGSYEQY